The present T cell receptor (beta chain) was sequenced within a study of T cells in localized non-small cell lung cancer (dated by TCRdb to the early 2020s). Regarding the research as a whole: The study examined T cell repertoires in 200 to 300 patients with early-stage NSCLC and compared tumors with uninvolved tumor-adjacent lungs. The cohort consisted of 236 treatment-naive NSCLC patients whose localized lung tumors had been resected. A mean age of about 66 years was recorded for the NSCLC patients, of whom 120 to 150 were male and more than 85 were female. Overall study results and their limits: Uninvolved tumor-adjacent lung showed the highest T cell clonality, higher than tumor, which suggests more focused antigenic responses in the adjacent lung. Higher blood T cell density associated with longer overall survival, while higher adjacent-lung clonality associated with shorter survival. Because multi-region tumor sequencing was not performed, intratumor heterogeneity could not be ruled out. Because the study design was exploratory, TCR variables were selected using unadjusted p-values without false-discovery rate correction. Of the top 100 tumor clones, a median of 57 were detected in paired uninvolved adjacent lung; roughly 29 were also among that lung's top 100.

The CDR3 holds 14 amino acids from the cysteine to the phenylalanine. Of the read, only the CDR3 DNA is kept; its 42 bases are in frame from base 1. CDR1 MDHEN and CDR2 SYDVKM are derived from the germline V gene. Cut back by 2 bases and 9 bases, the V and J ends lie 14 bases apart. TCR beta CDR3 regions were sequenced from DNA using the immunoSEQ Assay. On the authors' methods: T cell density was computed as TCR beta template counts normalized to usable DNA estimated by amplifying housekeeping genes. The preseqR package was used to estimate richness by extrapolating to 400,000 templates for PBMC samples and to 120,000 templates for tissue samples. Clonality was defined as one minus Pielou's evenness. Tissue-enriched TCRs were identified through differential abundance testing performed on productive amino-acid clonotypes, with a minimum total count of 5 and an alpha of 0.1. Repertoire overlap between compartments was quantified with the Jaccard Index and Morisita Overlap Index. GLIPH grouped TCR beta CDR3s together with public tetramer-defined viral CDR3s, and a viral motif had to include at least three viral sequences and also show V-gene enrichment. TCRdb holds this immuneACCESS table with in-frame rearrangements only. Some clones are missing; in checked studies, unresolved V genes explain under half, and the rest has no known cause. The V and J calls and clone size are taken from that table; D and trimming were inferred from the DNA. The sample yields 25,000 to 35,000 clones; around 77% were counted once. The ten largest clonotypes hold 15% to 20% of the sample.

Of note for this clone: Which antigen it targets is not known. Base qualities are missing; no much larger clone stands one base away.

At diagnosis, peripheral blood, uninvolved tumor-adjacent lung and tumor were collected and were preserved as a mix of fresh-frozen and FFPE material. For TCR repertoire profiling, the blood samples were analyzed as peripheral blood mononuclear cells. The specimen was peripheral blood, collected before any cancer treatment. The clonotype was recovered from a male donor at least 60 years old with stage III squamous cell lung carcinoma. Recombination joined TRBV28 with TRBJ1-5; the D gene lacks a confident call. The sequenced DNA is TGTGCCAGCAGTTTACGGGCAGACCTACGGCCCCAGCATTTT. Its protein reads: CASSLRADLRPQHF.